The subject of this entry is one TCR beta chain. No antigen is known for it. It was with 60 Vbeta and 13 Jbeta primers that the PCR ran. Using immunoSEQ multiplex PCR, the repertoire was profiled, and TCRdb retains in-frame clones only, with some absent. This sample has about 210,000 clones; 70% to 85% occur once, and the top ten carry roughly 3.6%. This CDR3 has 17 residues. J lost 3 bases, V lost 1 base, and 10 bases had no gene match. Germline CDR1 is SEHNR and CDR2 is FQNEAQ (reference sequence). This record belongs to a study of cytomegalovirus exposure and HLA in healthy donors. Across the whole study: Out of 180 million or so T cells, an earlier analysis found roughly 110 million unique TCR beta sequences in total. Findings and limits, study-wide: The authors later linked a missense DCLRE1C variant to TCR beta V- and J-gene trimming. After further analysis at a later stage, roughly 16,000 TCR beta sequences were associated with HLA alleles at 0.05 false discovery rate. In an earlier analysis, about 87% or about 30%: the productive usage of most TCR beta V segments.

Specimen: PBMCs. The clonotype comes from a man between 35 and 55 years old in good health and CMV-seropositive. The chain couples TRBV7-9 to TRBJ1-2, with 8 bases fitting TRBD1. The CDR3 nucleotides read TGTGCCAGCAGCTTAGGGACAGGGTGGAGAGGTGACTATGGCTACACCTTC. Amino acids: CASSLGTGWRGDYGYTF.